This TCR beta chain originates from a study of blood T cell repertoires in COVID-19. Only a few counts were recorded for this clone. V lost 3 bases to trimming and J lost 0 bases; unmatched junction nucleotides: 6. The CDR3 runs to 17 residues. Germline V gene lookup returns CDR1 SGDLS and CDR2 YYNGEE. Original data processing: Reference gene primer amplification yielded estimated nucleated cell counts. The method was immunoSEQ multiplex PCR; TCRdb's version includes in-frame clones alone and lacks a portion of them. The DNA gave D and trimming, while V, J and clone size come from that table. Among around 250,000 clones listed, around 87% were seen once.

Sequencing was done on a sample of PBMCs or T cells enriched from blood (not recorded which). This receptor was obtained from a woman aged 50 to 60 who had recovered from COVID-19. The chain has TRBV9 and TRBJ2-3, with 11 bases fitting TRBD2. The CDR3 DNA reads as TGTGCCAGCAGCGGGCGTGGGACTAGCGGAAGCACAGATACGCAGTATTTT. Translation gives CASSGRGTSGSTDTQYF.